This T cell receptor beta chain was identified during a study of T-cell reconstitution after alpha-beta-depleted transplantation in children. Using unique molecular identifiers, the investigators prepared the TCRbeta library. TCRdb used MiXCR to reprocess the PCR reads, holding one entry per CDR3 protein. The table records fewer than 550,000 distinct CDR3 sequences, about an eighth of them present only once. This clonotype was observed a handful of times. Its antigen is undetermined. Between the trimmed V and J ends, which lost 4 bases and 0 bases, there was a span of 4 bases. The CDR3 is made up of 13 amino acids. Study results and limitations: T-cell numbers and diversity, one year after transplant, stemmed largely from T cells that were newly produced.

The chain is built from TRBV12-3 or TRBV12-4 and TRBJ2-1, with D unclear. The source material was PBMCs, mostly from graft donor cells, sampled 180 days after TCRalphabeta/CD19-depleted stem cell transplant. The sequence was obtained from a female patient aged 2 to 10 who had a stem cell transplant for aplastic anemia, so the T cells may come from the graft donor. The CDR3 DNA follows: TGTGCCAGCAGTTCAAACTCCTACAATGAGCAGTTCTTC. Residues: CASSSNSYNEQFF.